This T cell receptor beta chain was sequenced in a study of blood T cell repertoires in COVID-19. Turning to the study itself: PBMCs, B-cell-depleted T cells, or T cells were the source of the cDNA or gDNA that made up the material.

The V and J ends lost 5 bases and 2 bases, in that order; junction bases with no gene match: 5. Germline V gives CDR1 SNHLY, CDR2 FYNNEI. CDR3 length: 14 residues. Here immunoSEQ multiplex PCR was the method, and the copy in TCRdb shows in-frame clones only, minus some. In the table there are tens of thousands of clones, 82% of which are singletons. The sequence was collected from a human donor in a cohort sampled during active COVID-19. Sequencing input: peripheral blood. The chain links TRBV2 to TRBJ2-5, with 7 bases lining up with TRBD1. CDR3 bases: TGTGCCAGCAGTCCCCGGGACAGACAAGAGACCCAGTACTTC. Translated, it gives CASSPRDRQETQYF.